Below, one T cell receptor (beta chain) is given with its context. Its antigen is not known. The record originates from a study of lymphopenia after photon versus proton radiotherapy. TCRdb keeps only in-frame clones here, not all; method: immunoSEQ multiplex PCR. The sample includes some 14,000 clones, 82% seen only once; the top ten take 27%. CDR3 size: 13 residues. With 6 bases removed from V and 5 bases from J, the gap between germline ends came to 13 bases. Germline assignment: CDR1 LNHDA and CDR2 SQIVND (reference sequence). Findings and limits, study-wide: After the lymphocyte nadir, photon-treated repertoires showed oligoclonal expansion, especially of CD8+ Temra cells. Better survival with proton therapy was suggested as possible, not demonstrated. A bigger post-nadir fall in TCR diversity correlated inversely with survival time in deceased patients.

The TCR originated in a man aged 50 or older with gastric cancer. The V gene is TRBV19, the J gene TRBJ1-1; D not certain. Specimen: peripheral blood, collected from a patient treated with photon-based radiotherapy. The CDR3 DNA reads as TGTGCCAGTAGATTGGACCTCTGGACTGAAGCTTTCTTT. Its protein is CASRLDLWTEAFF. The complete variable domain, with remaining parts taken from reference TRBV19 and TRBJ1-1, reads DGGITQSPKYLFRKEGQNVTLSCEQNLNHDAMYWYRQDPGQGLRLIYYSQIVNDFQKGDIAEGYSVSREKKESFPLTVTSAQKNPTAFYLCASRLDLWTEAFFGQGTRLTVV.